In its sample, the clone carrying this T cell receptor beta chain was seen a few times. Its antigen is not known. The CDR3 covers 15 residues. Germline CDR1 SGHTA, CDR2 FQGNSA. Between the trimmed V and J ends, which lost 1 base and 5 bases, there was a span of 14 bases. Each sample received Survey-level depth of up to 500,000 reads. Profiled with immunoSEQ multiplex PCR; TCRdb holds only in-frame clones, not every one. The sample lists 30,000 or so clones; about three quarters were seen once. This specimen comes from a study of pediatric ulcerative colitis. During colonoscopy, one to two rectal pinch biopsies were collected. Study-wide results and limits: This repertoire reflects total lymphocytes rather than subpopulations like regulatory T cells. In rectum, acute severe colitis had expanded clones and less diversity.

The rearrangement links TRBV7-2 to TRBJ1-2; D is unresolved. Source material: gut tissue. This clonotype originated in a boy aged 5-17 years with mild ulcerative colitis. This CDR3 is CASSLGERPIYGYTF. CDR3 bases: TGTGCCAGCAGCTTAGGGGAGCGACCGATATATGGCTACACCTTC.